This record covers a single T cell receptor beta chain. The data were taken from a study of blood T cell repertoires in COVID-19. At the level of the study: Acute and convalescent COVID-19 samples came from the United States, Italy and Spain. Nucleic acid was either cDNA or gDNA, and it came from T cells, B-cell-depleted T cells, or PBMCs.

Germline CDR1 and CDR2: SNHLY and FYNNEI. The CDR3 is made up of 14 amino acids. V was trimmed by 6 bases and J by 2 bases, leaving 11 bases between them. In the study's own analysis: Reference gene primer amplification gave estimated nucleated cell counts. The assay was immunoSEQ multiplex PCR, and TCRdb's table has in-frame clones only and misses some. V and J calls and clone size are copied from that table; D and trimming were computed from the DNA. The sample records more than 85,000 clones, around 75% being singletons. V is TRBV2 and J is TRBJ1-5; D is possibly TRBD1 (5 bases). Material for sequencing was peripheral blood. The receptor comes from a woman aged 45-59 years with acute or convalescent COVID-19. CDR3 DNA: TGTGCCAGCAGGGGGGGAGGGGGCAATCAGCCCCAGCATTTT. This sequence encodes CASRGGGGNQPQHF.